This T cell receptor (beta chain) was retrieved from a study of long-term antiretroviral therapy in people with HIV. With 5 bases clipped from V and 10 bases from J, the junction kept 7 bases outside the gene matches. This CDR3 region has 14 residues. CDR1 and CDR2 from the germline V gene are MNHEY and SVGAGI. Samples were assayed with immunoSEQ v3.0 at survey level. TCRdb's table, derived via immunoSEQ multiplex PCR, lists solely in-frame clones and lacks some. The repertoire holds roughly 18,000 clones, with more than 80% as singletons. This specimen was unsorted PBMCs, taken 4.2 years after starting antiretroviral therapy. The TCR was taken from a man aged 45-60 years with HIV. V and J are TRBV6-5 and TRBJ1-6; 8 positions agree with TRBD1. CDR3 amino acids: CASSAGQGSSPLHF. CDR3 in DNA: TGTGCCAGCAGTGCCGGACAGGGCTCCTCACCCCTCCACTTT.